The entry that follows covers one T cell receptor (beta chain) sequence. Antigen specificity is unknown. CDR3 size: 14 residues. With 0 bases removed from V and 10 bases from J, the gap between germline ends came to 13 bases. The germline V gene has CDR1 SGHNT and CDR2 YENEEA. The sample belongs to a study of T-cell memory formation after mild COVID-19. For the study at large: For the most part, TCR clusters were specific to one donor.

Findings of the study overall: While clones contracting from day 15 to 85 were balanced between CD4 and CD8, later expanders leaned CD4+. Largely, contracting CD4+ clones fell within CM and EM, and contracting CD8+ clones within EMRA.

TCRdb re-called the 5' RACE reads through MiXCR, storing one row per CDR3 protein. The data contain under 450,000 distinct CDR3 sequences, around a fifth of them singletons. The material sequenced was PBMCs or a T cell subset sorted from them (not recorded which). This clonotype was sampled from a man younger than 30 who had mild COVID-19 (a few samples of this study predate the infection). Cell type and time point are not known. The chain joins TRBV11-3 to TRBJ2-1; D is uncertain. CDR3 sequence: CASSLDREGNEQFF. The CDR3 DNA follows: TGTGCCAGCAGCTTAGATCGTGAAGGGAACGAGCAGTTCTTC.